This entry features one T cell receptor (beta chain) sequence. This clone's antigen is unknown. Per-base quality was not reported, and no clone a single base away is much larger than it. This record comes from a study of OX40 agonist ivuxolimab in advanced cancers. With respect to the entire study: Ivuxolimab, which targeted the costimulatory receptor OX40 (CD134), was an agonistic, fully human IgG2 monoclonal antibody. Intravenous ivuxolimab was administered to patients every 2 weeks at six dose levels: 0.01, 0.1, 0.3, 1.5, 3 and 10 mg/kg. Of the 50 to 55 dose-escalation patients, hepatocellular carcinoma was present in around 19, melanoma in some 15, renal cell carcinoma in 9 and head and neck cancer in 9. In the dose-escalation cohort, 82.7% of patients were male, and the mean age was 60 years with a range of roughly 20 to 85. Patients were allowed to have had prior anti-PD-1, anti-PD-L1 or anti-CTLA-4 therapy, and 40% of the dose-escalation patients had previously received checkpoint inhibitors. Three dose-escalation patients achieved partial responses, one with hepatocellular carcinoma and two with cutaneous melanoma. The purpose of peripheral TCRbeta sequencing was to test whether ivuxolimab changed TCR sequence diversity and led to clonal T-cell expansion. The paper covers the monotherapy dose-escalation part of the phase I ivuxolimab trial, which included N = 52 patients.

Genomic DNA was extracted from sorted cells for sequencing of the TCRbeta CDR3 region. TCRbeta CDR3 regions were sequenced using the immunoSEQ Assay. TCRdb carries this immuneACCESS record with in-frame sequences only. Its versions omit some clonotypes, under half of them owing to an unresolved V gene in the studies checked, with the rest unexplained. Across this sample there are 70,000 to 80,000 clones, with about 94% seen only once. The ten largest clones take up around 16% of the sample. The trial excluded patients who had a history of autoimmune disease or were on systemic immunosuppression. Peripheral blood for TCR sequencing was collected from all dose cohorts at baseline, on cycle 4 day 1, and on cycle 7 day 1. The samples were taken from a phase I, first-in-human, multicenter, open-label dose-escalation trial of ivuxolimab. Adults with locally advanced or metastatic melanoma, renal cell carcinoma, hepatocellular carcinoma or head and neck squamous cell carcinoma were enrolled in the trial. Before TCR sequencing, CD4+ T cells and CD8+ T cells from peripheral blood were sorted into separate populations.

Results and caveats for the whole study, not just this receptor: Clonal expansion of both CD4+ and CD8+ blood T cells was observed from baseline to week 6 at doses 0.1 to 3.0 mg/kg. In the 0.1-3.0 mg/kg groups, partial responders had among the lowest normalized peripheral clonal expansion, particularly in CD8+ T cells. Low levels of normalized T-cell clonal expansion were also seen in some nonresponding patients. The antigen specificity of the peripheral T cells that underwent clonal expansion was not determined. After ivuxolimab, more expanded clones were found on average in CD8+ T cells than in CD4+ T cells.

Material: CD4+ or CD8+ T cells sorted from blood, obtained in a trial of the OX40 agonist ivuxolimab. The sequence came from an adult with an advanced solid tumor such as melanoma, head and neck, liver or kidney cancer.

The CDR3 protein sequence reads: CASKLVGGAGTDTQYF. The DNA sequence is TGTGCCAGCAAACTGGTGGGGGGCGCGGGCACAGATACGCAGTATTTT. The chain uses TRBV5-8 and TRBJ2-3; the D element might be TRBD1 or TRBD2, as each aligns at 6 bases. V loses 6 bases of germline sequence and J loses 1 base, and the interval between the two ends is 18 bases. CDR1 and CDR2 were assigned from the germline V gene as SGHTS and YDEGEE. CDR3 length: 16 amino acids, cysteine to phenylalanine. Only CDR3 DNA remains: 48 bases, in frame from the first base.